These T cell receptor beta chains were read from a single sample in a study of cytomegalovirus exposure and HLA in healthy donors. Profiling relied on immunoSEQ multiplex PCR, and the TCRdb table lists in-frame clones only, not all of them. The repertoire holds hundreds of thousands of clones, with around four fifths as singletons. Sequencing input: PBMCs. The receptors were gathered from a boy aged 2-9 years in good health and CMV-seronegative. CDR3s include the opening cysteine and the closing phenylalanine or tryptophan. Clone size is shown for a subset of rows, as once, few, many or a class of expanded clone.

v_gene	j_gene	abundance	CDR3aa
TRBV19	TRBJ2-3	-	CASSRGQVSTDTQYF
TRBV4-1	TRBJ2-3	-	CASSQEGGTGLRTDTQYF
TRBV5-6	TRBJ1-5	-	CASSSGTEAAFAPQHF
TRBV27	TRBJ2-7	-	CASRPSPGTGRGEQYF
TRBV7-9	TRBJ2-7	-	CSSSPTGDQYEQYF
TRBV7-2	TRBJ2-3	once	CASSSPRNTDTQYF
TRBV12-5	-	-	CASGIRVSGSVNEQYF
TRBV5-1	TRBJ2-7	-	CASSLKGEGQYF
TRBV4-2	TRBJ2-4	-	CASSQDPASGRDVKNIQYF
TRBV2	TRBJ2-1	once	CASSDGEQFF
TRBV27	TRBJ2-7	-	CASSSQGRRYEQYF
TRBV7-3	TRBJ2-3	-	CASSSTPGSTTQYF
TRBV5-6	TRBJ1-4	few	CASSSIVGQGKEKLFF
TRBV27	TRBJ2-7	-	CASRRWYLSYYEQYF
TRBV9	TRBJ1-5	-	CASSVDSHQPQHF
TRBV6-5	TRBJ2-2	-	CAGRTESTGELFF
TRBV18	TRBJ2-7	few	CASSTGQGGSPYF
TRBV5-1	TRBJ2-5	-	CASSLFNGVETQYF
TRBV9	TRBJ2-1	-	CASSAGDYNEQFF
TRBV30	TRBJ1-1	-	CAWSLGRGFAFF
TRBV4-1	TRBJ2-7	-	CASSQSLTESYEQYF
TRBV6-6	-	-	CASSSSQGAYEQYF
TRBV19	TRBJ2-1	-	CASGLAHNEQFF
TRBV2	TRBJ1-2	few	CASREGQGSYGYTF
TRBV19	TRBJ1-1	-	CASSTGTGGVGTEAFF
TRBV27	TRBJ1-4	few	CASSSSSGSHNEKLFF
TRBV5-8	TRBJ2-1	-	CASSLGGLAGAPYNEQFF
TRBV4-2	TRBJ2-2	-	CASSRTGGQGLDTGELFF
TRBV15	TRBJ2-2	-	CATSRGLLTNTGELFF
TRBV7-9	TRBJ1-1	few	CASSLTGDTEAFF
TRBV29-1	-	-	CSVVWGSSYEQYF
TRBV20-1	TRBJ1-2	-	CSAPTGRGDTF
TRBV6-1	TRBJ1-1	few	CASSVVGQENTEAFF
TRBV19	TRBJ1-2	-	CASSKGQNYGYTF
TRBV28	TRBJ2-3	-	CASSLRRQGLATDTQYF
TRBV13	TRBJ1-1	-	CASSVDRGEAFF
TRBV15	TRBJ2-1	-	CATSRPEGTEQFF
TRBV19	TRBJ1-5	-	CASSILEGAQPQHF
TRBV9	TRBJ2-1	-	CASSVLTSGSNEQFF
TRBV19	TRBJ2-1	-	CASSIGTSGDAGYEQFF
TRBV7-2	TRBJ2-7	-	CASNYRGPTYEQYF